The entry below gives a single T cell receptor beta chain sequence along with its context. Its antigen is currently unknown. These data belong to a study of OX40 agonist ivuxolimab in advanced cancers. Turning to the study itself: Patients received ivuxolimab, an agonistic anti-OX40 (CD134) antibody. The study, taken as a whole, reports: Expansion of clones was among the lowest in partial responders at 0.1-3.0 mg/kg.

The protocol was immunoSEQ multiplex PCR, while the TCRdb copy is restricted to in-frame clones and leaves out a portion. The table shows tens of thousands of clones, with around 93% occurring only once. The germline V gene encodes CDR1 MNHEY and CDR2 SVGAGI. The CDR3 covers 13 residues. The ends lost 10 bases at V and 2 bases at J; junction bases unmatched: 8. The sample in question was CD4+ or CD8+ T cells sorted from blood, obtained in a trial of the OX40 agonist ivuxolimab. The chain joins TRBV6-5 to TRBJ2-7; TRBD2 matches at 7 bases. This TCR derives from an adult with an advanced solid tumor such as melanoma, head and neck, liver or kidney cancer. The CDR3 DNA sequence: TGTGCCACCACGGGACTACCTACCTACGAGCAGTACTTC. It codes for CATTGLPTYEQYF.